This TCR beta chain emerged from a study of blood T cell repertoires in COVID-19. Across the whole study: Specimens from acute and convalescent COVID-19 originated in the United States, Italy and Spain. PBMCs, B-cell-depleted T cells, or T cells provided the cDNA or gDNA that made up the material.

Authors' data handling: Cell counts per sample came from amplifying reference gene primers. The method was immunoSEQ multiplex PCR; TCRdb's version includes in-frame clones alone and lacks a portion of them. The V and J calls and clone size were taken over from that table, and D and trimming were inferred from the DNA. Here the sample spans tens of thousands of clones, almost 85% being singletons. Germline V lookup: CDR1 SGHTA, CDR2 FQGTGA. This CDR3 has 13 residues. The V and J ends lost 5 bases and 3 bases respectively, with 9 bases between them. The sample taken for sequencing was peripheral blood. The chain carries TRBV7-3 and TRBJ2-3; weak D call: TRBD1 (6 bases). The sequence was obtained from a woman in her sixties with acute or convalescent COVID-19. CDR3 coding DNA: TGTGCCAGCAGCATTGACAGGACAGATACGCAGTATTTT. It is translated as CASSIDRTDTQYF.